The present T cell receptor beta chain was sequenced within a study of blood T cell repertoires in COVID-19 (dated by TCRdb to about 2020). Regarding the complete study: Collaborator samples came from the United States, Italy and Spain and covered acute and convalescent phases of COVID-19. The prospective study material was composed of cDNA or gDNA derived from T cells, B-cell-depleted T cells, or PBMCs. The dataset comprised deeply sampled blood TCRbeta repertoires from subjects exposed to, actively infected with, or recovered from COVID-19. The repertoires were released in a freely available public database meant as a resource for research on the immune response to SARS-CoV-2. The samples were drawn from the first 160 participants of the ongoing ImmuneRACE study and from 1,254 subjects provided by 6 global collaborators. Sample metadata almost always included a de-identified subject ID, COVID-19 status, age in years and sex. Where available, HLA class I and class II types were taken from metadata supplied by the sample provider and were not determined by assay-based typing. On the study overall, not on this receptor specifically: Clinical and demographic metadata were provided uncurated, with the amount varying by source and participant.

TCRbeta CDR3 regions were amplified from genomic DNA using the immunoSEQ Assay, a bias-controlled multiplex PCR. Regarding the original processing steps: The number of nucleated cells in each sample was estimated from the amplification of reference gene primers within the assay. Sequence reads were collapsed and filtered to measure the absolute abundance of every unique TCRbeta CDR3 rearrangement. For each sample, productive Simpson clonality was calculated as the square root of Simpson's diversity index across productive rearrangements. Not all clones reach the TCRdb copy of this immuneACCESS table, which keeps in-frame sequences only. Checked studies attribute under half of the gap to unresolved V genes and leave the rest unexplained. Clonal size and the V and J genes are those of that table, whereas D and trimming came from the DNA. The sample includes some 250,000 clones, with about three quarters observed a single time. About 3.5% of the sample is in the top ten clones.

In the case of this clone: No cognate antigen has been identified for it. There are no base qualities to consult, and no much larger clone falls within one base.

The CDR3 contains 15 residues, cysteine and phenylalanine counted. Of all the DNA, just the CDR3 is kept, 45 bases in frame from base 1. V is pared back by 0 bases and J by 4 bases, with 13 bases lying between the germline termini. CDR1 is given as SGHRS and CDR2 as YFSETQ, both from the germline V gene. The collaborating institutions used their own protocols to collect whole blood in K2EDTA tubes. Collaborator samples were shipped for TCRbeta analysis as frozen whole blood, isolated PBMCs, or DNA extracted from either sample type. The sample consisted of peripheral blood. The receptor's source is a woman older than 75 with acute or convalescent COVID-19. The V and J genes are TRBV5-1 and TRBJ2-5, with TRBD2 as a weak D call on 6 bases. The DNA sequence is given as TGCGCCAGCAGCTTGGACGGGGGTAATCGAGAGACCCAGTACTTC. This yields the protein CASSLDGGNRETQYF.